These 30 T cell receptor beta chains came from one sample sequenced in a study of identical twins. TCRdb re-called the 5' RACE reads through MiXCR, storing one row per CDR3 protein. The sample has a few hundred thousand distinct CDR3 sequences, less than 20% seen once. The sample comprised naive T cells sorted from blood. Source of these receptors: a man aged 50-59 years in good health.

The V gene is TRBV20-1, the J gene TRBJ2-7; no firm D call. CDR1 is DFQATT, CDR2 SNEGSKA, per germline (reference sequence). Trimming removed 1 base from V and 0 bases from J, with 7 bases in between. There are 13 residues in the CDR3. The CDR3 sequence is CSARAVSSYEQYF. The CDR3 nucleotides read TGCAGTGCTAGAGCGGTGAGCTCCTACGAGCAGTACTTC.

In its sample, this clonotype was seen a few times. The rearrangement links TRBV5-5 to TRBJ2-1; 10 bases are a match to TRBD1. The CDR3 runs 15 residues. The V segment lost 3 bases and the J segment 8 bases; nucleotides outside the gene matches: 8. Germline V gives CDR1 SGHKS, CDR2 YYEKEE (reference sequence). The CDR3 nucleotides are TGTGCCAGCAGCTCCCGGGACAGGGGCGATTATGAGCAGTTCTTC. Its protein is CASSSRDRGDYEQFF.

This chain's CDR3 is CASSEGGWSGTNTEAFF. For the CDR3, the DNA is TGTGCCAGCAGTGAAGGAGGGTGGTCGGGGACGAACACTGAAGCTTTCTTT. The chain is built from TRBV6-1 and TRBJ1-1, with D maybe TRBD1 (5 bases). The CDR3 loop spans 17 amino acids. The V end was cut by 1 base, the J end by 1 base, with 16 bases between. CDR1 and CDR2 from the germline V gene are MNHNS and SASEGT.

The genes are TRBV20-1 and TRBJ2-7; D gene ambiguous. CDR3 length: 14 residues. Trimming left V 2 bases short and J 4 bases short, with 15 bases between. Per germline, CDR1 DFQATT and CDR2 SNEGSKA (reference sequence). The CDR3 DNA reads TGCAGTGCTAGAACAGATATTTTGACATACGAGCAGTACTTC. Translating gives CSARTDILTYEQYF.

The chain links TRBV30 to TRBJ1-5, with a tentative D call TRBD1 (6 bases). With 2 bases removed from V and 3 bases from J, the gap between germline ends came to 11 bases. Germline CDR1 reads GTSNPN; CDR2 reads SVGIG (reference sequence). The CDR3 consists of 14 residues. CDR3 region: CAWSSTGYNQPQHF. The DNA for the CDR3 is TGTGCCTGGAGTTCGACAGGCTACAATCAGCCCCAGCATTTT.

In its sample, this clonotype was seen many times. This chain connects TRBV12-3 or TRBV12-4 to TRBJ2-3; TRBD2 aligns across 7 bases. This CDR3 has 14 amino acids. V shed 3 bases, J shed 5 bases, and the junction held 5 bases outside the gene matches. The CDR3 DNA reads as TGTGCCAGCAGTTTTGTCTCGGGAGGAGATACGCAGTATTTT. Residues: CASSFVSGGDTQYF.

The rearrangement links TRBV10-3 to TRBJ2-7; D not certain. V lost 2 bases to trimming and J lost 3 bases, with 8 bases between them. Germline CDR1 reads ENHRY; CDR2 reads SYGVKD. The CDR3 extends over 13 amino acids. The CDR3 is CAISERPSYEQYF. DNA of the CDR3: TGTGCCATCAGTGAGCGTCCGAGCTACGAGCAGTACTTC.

DNA for the CDR3: TGTGCCAGCAGCTTACAGGCCTCCTACGAGCAGTACTTC. It is translated as CASSLQASYEQYF. The chain couples TRBV5-6 to TRBJ2-7, with D maybe TRBD1 (5 bases). This CDR3 spans 13 amino acids. Trimming left V 2 bases short and J 0 bases short, with 6 bases between. Germline V gives CDR1 SGHDT, CDR2 YYEEEE.

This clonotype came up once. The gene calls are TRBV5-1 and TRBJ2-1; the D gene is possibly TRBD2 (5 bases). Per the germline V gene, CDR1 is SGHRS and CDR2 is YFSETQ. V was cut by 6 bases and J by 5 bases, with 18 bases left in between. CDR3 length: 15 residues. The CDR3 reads CASTLIWERHNEQFF. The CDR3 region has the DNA TGCGCCAGCACCCTTATATGGGAGAGGCACAATGAGCAGTTCTTC.

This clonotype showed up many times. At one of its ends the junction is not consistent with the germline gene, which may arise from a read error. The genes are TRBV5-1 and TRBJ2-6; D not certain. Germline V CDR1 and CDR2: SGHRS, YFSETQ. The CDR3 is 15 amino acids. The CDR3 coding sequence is TGCGCCAGCAGTTTGGGGAACTCTGGGGCCAACGTCCTGACTTTC. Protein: CASSLGNSGANVLTF.

In DNA form, the CDR3 reads TGTGCCAGCAGCTCTCCTTTGATGGGGTATATTCAAGAGACCCAGTACTTC. It specifies CASSSPLMGYIQETQYF. The V call is TRBV11-2, the J call TRBJ2-5; D not certain. V shed 4 bases and J shed 2 bases, with 20 bases lying between them. The germline V gene encodes CDR1 SGHAT and CDR2 FQNNGV. The CDR3 extends over 17 amino acids.

The chain's CDR3 is CSVGQGSGEAFF. The DNA for the CDR3 is TGCAGCGTTGGACAGGGCAGCGGTGAAGCTTTCTTT. The chain joins TRBV29-1 to TRBJ1-1; 7 nucleotides align to TRBD1. The length of the CDR3 is 12 residues. Germline loops: CDR1 SQVTM, CDR2 ANQGSEA. Trimming removed 4 bases from V and 7 bases from J; junction bases left unmatched: 6.

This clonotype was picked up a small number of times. The CDR3 protein is CASSFAGEGDTQYF. The CDR3 DNA is TGCGCCAGCAGCTTTGCGGGGGAGGGCGATACGCAGTATTTT. This rearrangement joins TRBV5-1 to TRBJ2-3; 7 nucleotides align to TRBD2. The V segment lost 2 bases and the J segment 6 bases; nucleotides outside the gene matches: 6. This CDR3 comprises 14 residues. In germline, CDR1 is SGHRS, CDR2 YFSETQ.

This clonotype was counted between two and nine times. CDR3 DNA: TGTGCCAGCAGCTCGCCGAAGAGGCGGGAGGCCCAGCTCGAGCAGTACTTC. Translation: CASSSPKRREAQLEQYF. This chain joins TRBV7-2 and TRBJ2-7, with TRBD2 matching 8 bases. Germline V gene data show CDR1 as SGHTA and CDR2 as FQGNSA. The CDR3 covers 17 residues. V gave up 4 bases and J gave up 6 bases; unmatched junction bases: 17.

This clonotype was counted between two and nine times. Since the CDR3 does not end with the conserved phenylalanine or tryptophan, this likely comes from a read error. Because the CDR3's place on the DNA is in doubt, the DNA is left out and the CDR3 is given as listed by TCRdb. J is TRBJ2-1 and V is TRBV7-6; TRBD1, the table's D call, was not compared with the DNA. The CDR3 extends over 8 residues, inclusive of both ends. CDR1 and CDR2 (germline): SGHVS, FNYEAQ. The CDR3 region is CASSFRPG.

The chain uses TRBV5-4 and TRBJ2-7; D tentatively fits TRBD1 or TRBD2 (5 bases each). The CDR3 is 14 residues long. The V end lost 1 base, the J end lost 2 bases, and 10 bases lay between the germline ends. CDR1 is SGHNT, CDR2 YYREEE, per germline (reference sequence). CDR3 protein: CASSLYGTTYEQYF. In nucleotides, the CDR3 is TGTGCCAGCAGCTTGTACGGGACCACCTACGAGCAGTACTTC.

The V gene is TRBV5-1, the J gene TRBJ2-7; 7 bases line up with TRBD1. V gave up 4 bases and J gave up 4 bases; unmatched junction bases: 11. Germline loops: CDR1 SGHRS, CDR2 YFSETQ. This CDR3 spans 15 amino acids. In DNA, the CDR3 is TGCGCCAGCAGCACTGGACAGGAGCCCTCTTACGAGCAGTACTTC. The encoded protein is CASSTGQEPSYEQYF.

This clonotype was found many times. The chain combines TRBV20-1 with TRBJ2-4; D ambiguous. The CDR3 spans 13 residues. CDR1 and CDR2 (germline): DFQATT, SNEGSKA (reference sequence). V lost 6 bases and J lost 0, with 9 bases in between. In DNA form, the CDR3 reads TGCAGTGCGCATGGGGTAGCCAAAAACATTCAGTACTTC. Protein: CSAHGVAKNIQYF.

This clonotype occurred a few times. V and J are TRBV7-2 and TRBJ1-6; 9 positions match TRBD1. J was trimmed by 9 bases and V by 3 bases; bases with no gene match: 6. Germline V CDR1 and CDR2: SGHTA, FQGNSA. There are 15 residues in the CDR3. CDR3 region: CASSLGDRVLSPLHF. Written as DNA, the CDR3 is TGTGCCAGCAGCTTGGGGGACAGGGTACTTTCACCCCTCCACTTT.

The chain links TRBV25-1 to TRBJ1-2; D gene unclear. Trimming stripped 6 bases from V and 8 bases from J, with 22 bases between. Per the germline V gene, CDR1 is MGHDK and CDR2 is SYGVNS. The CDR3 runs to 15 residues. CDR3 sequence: CASSRGEPSVGGYTF. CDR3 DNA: TGTGCCAGCAGCCGGGGTGAGCCTTCCGTCGGCGGCTACACCTTC.

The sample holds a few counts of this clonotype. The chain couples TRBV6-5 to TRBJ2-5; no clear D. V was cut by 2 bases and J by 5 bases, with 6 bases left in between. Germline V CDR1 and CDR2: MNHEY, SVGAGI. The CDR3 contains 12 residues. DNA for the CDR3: TGTGCCAGCAGTTACGGTTGGGAGACCCAGTACTTC. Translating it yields CASSYGWETQYF.

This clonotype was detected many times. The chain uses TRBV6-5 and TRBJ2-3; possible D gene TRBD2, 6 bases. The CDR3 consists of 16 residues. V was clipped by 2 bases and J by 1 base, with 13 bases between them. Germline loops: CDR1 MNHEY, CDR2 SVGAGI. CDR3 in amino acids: CASSYAGPKGTDTQYF. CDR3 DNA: TGTGCCAGCAGTTACGCGGGGCCGAAAGGCACAGATACGCAGTATTTT.

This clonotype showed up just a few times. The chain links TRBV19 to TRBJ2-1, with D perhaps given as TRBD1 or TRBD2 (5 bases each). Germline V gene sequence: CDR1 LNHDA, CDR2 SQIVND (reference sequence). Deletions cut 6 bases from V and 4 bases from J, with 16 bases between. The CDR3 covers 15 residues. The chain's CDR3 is CASRGTGADYNEQFF. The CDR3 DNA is TGTGCCAGTAGGGGTACCGGGGCAGATTACAATGAGCAGTTCTTC. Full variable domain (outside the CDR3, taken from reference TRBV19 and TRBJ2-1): DGGITQSPKYLFRKEGQNVTLSCEQNLNHDAMYWYRQDPGQGLRLIYYSQIVNDFQKGDIAEGYSVSREKKESFPLTVTSAQKNPTAFYLCASRGTGADYNEQFFGPGTRLTVL.

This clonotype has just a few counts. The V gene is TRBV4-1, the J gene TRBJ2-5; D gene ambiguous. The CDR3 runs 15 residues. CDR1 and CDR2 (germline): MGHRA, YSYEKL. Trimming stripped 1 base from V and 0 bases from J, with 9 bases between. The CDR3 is CASSQVNLYQETQYF. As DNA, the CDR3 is TGCGCCAGCAGCCAAGTTAACTTGTACCAAGAGACCCAGTACTTC.

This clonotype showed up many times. DNA of the CDR3: TGCAGTGCTAGAGTTGGAGGGAATCAGCCCCAGCATTTT. Its protein product is CSARVGGNQPQHF. The genes are TRBV20-1 and TRBJ1-5; D is unresolved. Germline CDR1 and CDR2: DFQATT and SNEGSKA (reference sequence). Trimming shortened V by 1 base and J by 4 bases, and 8 bases separated the two germline ends. CDR3 length: 13 amino acids.

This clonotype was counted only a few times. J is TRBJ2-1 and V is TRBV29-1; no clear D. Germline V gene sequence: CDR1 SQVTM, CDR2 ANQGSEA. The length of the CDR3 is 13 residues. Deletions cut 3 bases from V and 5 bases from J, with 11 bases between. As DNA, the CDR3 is TGCAGCGTTGACCTCGCCGCGGACAATGAGCAGTTCTTC. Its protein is CSVDLAADNEQFF.

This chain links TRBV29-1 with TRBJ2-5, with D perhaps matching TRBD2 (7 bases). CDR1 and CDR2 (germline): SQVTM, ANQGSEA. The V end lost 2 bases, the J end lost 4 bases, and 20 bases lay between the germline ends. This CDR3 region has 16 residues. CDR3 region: CSVEILGGGARETQYF. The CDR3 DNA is TGCAGCGTTGAAATTCTGGGAGGGGGGGCCCGAGAGACCCAGTACTTC.

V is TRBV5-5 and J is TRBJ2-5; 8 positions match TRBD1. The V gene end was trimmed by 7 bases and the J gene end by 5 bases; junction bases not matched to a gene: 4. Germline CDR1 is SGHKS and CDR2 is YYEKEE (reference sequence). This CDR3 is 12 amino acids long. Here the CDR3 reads CASGQGRETQYF. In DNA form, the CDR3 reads TGTGCCAGCGGACAGGGCAGGGAGACCCAGTACTTC.

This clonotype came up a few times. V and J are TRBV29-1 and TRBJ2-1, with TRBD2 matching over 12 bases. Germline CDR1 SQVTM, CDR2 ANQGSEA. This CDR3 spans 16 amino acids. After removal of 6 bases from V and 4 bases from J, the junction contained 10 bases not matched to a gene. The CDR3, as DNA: TGCAGCGTCGCTGGGGGACTAGCGGGCAATTACAATGAGCAGTTCTTC. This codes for CSVAGGLAGNYNEQFF.

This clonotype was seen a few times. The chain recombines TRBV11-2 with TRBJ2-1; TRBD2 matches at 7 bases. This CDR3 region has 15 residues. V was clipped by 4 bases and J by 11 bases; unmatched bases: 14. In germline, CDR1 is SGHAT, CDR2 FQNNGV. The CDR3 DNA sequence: TGTGCCAGCAGCTCTCCTGCGCGGAGCGGGACGAAGCAGTTCTTC. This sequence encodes CASSSPARSGTKQFF.